The next 26 T cell receptor beta chains were all read from a single sample in a study of T cells expressing NK-cell markers. TCRdb reprocessed the 5' RACE reads, keeping one entry per CDR3 protein, no DNA. The sample totals about 460,000 distinct CDR3 sequences. Sequenced input: blood T cells: a sorted CD56 or NKG2C T cell subset, CD4+ or CD8+ T cells, or bulk PBMC T cells (not recorded which). The receptors shown here come from a woman in her forties or fifties in good health.

The J gene is TRBJ2-1, the V gene TRBV24-1. CDR1 KGHDR and CDR2 SFDVKD come from the germline V gene. CDR3 length: 13 amino acids. The CDR3 loop reads CATSELEYNEQFF.

The chain employs TRBV6-5 and TRBJ1-4. This CDR3 has 14 residues. Per germline, CDR1 MNHEY and CDR2 SVGAGI. The CDR3 region is CASSTYGANEKLFF.

This chain uses TRBV24-1 with TRBJ1-1; TCRdb's D call, TRBD1, is unchecked because there is no DNA. The germline CDR1 and CDR2 sequences are KGHDR and SFDVKD. The CDR3 sequence is 13 residues long. The CDR3 loop is CATSDPGVTEAFF.

This chain uses TRBV20-1 with TRBJ1-1; absent DNA, TCRdb's TRBD1 call cannot be checked. CDR1 DFQATT and CDR2 SNEGSKA come from the germline V gene (reference sequence). This CDR3 has 13 residues. The CDR3 sequence: CSARNRGIGEAFF.

The CDR3 sequence is CASSQEGGETQYF. The chain uses TRBV12-5 and TRBJ2-5; TCRdb selects TRBD1, and the lack of DNA leaves this call unchecked. There are 13 residues in the CDR3. Germline CDR1 reads LGHNT; CDR2 reads FRNRAP. Together with reference TRBV12-5 and TRBJ2-5, the CDR3 gives the full variable domain: DARVTQTPRHKVTEMGQEVTMRCQPILGHNTVFWYRQTMMQGLELLAYFRNRAPLDDSGMPKDRFSAEMPDATLATLKIQPSEPRDSAVYFCASSQEGGETQYFGPGTRLLVL.

The chain combines TRBV12-3 or TRBV12-4 with TRBJ2-3; with no DNA, the TCRdb D assignment of TRBD2 cannot be verified. The CDR3 is 15 amino acids. The CDR3 here is CASSLVSPTSLTQYF.

The gene calls are TRBV3-1 and TRBJ2-7. CDR1 and CDR2 (germline): LGHDT, YNNKEL (reference sequence). CDR3 length: 15 residues. The chain's CDR3 is CASSQGGLSSYEQYF.

The chain is built from TRBV12-3 or TRBV12-4 and TRBJ1-2; TCRdb designates TRBD1, a call that cannot be tested without DNA. There are 13 residues in the CDR3. The chain's CDR3 is CASSFWDNYGYTF.

The chain uses TRBV5-5 and TRBJ2-2. CDR3 size: 13 residues. Germline CDR1 reads SGHKS; CDR2 reads YYEKEE (reference sequence). CDR3 region: CASSLAYTGELFF.

The J gene is TRBJ1-3, the V gene TRBV12-3 or TRBV12-4; TCRdb designates TRBD1, a call that cannot be tested without DNA. The CDR3 is 13 amino acids. The CDR3 region is CASSTGTENTIYF.

This CDR3 reads CAISAGTSAQDTQYF. The chain carries TRBV10-3 and TRBJ2-3; TCRdb lists TRBD2, though no DNA is available to test this call. This CDR3 has 15 amino acids. Germline lookup yields CDR1 ENHRY and CDR2 SYGVKD.

The rearrangement uses TRBV21-1 and TRBJ2-4; there is no DNA to check the TCRdb D call of TRBD1. TRBV21-1 is a pseudogene locus. This CDR3 spans 17 amino acids. CDR3 sequence: CASSKVGQPLPRNIQYF.

The CDR3 loop reads CASSLAGTPNTGELFF. The rearrangement uses TRBV5-1 and TRBJ2-2; TCRdb's D call, TRBD1, is unchecked because there is no DNA. The germline V gene encodes CDR1 SGHRS and CDR2 YFSETQ. The CDR3 loop spans 16 amino acids.

The chain joins TRBV9 to TRBJ2-3; TCRdb selects TRBD2, and the lack of DNA leaves this call unchecked. This CDR3 region has 16 residues. Germline V gene data show CDR1 as SGDLS and CDR2 as YYNGEE. This CDR3 reads CASSRSAGGLLDTQYF.

This chain links TRBV5-1 with TRBJ2-6; TCRdb picks TRBD1, but there is no DNA to check that call. Germline assignment: CDR1 SGHRS and CDR2 YFSETQ. The length of the CDR3 is 17 residues. This CDR3 is CASRLGQSTSGANVLTF. The complete variable domain, with remaining parts taken from reference TRBV5-1 and TRBJ2-6, reads KAGVTQTPRYLIKTRGQQVTLSCSPISGHRSVSWYQQTPGQGLQFLFEYFSETQRNKGNFPGRFSGRQFSNSRSEMNVSTLELGDSALYLCASRLGQSTSGANVLTFGAGSRLTVL.

V gene TRBV29-1 combines with J gene TRBJ2-3; TCRdb picks TRBD1, but there is no DNA to check that call. Germline V gene lookup returns CDR1 SQVTM and CDR2 ANQGSEA. This CDR3 contains 13 residues. CDR3 amino acids: CSAGLPEGDTQYF.

The genes are TRBV12-3 or TRBV12-4 and TRBJ2-3; TCRdb reports TRBD2, a call that lacks DNA to check it against. The CDR3 is made up of 16 amino acids. The chain's CDR3 is CASSGSPTSVGDTQYF.

The chain recombines TRBV5-5 with TRBJ1-2. The CDR3 sequence is 15 residues long. Per the germline V gene, CDR1 is SGHKS and CDR2 is YYEKEE (reference sequence). The CDR3 is CASSPVGGLGYGYTF.

The genes are TRBV24-1 and TRBJ2-3; TCRdb outputs TRBD1, but without DNA this stays unchecked. The CDR3 is made up of 15 amino acids. Germline V CDR1 and CDR2: KGHDR, SFDVKD. CDR3 loop: CATSDPIRGTDTQYF.

The CDR3 spells CASSIVQGRGFGGEQFF. The chain combines TRBV19 with TRBJ2-1; the TCRdb call, TRBD1, lacks DNA for checking. The CDR3 is 17 residues long. CDR1 is LNHDA and CDR2 is SQIVND in the germline V gene (reference sequence).

The chain joins TRBV6-6 to TRBJ2-1; absent DNA, TCRdb's TRBD2 call cannot be checked. The CDR3 consists of 18 residues. Germline values: CDR1 MNHNY, CDR2 SVGAGI (reference sequence). CDR3 amino acids: CASNKGAGTSRLYNEQFF.

The chain has TRBV30 and TRBJ2-7; TCRdb's D gene call, TRBD2, goes unchecked for lack of DNA. Germline-derived CDR1 and CDR2 are GTSNPN and SVGIG (reference sequence). The CDR3 extends over 11 amino acids. CDR3 residues: CAWILGGTTYF.

The V call is TRBV6-1, the J call TRBJ2-3; absent DNA, TCRdb's TRBD2 call cannot be checked. Germline V CDR1 and CDR2: MNHNS, SASEGT. The CDR3 runs 14 residues. Here the CDR3 reads CASTGLAESHTQYF.

The chain joins TRBV11-2 to TRBJ2-1. The CDR3 totals 11 residues. CDR1 and CDR2 (germline): SGHAT, FQNNGV. The CDR3 loop is CASSLLGKQFF.

The chain employs TRBV6-1 and TRBJ1-1; with no DNA, the TCRdb D assignment of TRBD1 cannot be verified. CDR3 length: 12 amino acids. Germline CDR1 and CDR2: MNHNS and SASEGT. CDR3: CASNQRDRQAFF.

The J gene is TRBJ2-3, the V gene TRBV9; TCRdb outputs TRBD2, but without DNA this stays unchecked. The CDR3 has 19 residues. Germline assignment: CDR1 SGDLS and CDR2 YYNGEE. This chain's CDR3 is CASSVYGHPALGGTDTQYF. Supplemented by reference TRBV9 and TRBJ2-3, the full variable domain reads DSGVTQTPKHLITATGQRVTLRCSPRSGDLSVYWYQQSLDQGLQFLIQYYNGEERAKGNILERFSAQQFPDLHSELNLSSLELGDSALYFCASSVYGHPALGGTDTQYFGPGTRLTVL.